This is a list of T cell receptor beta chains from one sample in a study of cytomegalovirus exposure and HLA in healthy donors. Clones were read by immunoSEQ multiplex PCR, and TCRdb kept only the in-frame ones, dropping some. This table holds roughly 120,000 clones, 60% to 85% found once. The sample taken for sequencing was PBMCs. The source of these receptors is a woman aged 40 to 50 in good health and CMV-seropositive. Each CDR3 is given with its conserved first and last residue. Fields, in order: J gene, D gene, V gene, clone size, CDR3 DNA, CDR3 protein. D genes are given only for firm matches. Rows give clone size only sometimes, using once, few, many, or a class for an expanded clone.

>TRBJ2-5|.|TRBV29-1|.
TGCAGCGTTGCTCCTGAAGAGACCCAGTACTTC
CSVAPEETQYF
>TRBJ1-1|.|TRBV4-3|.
TGCGCCAGCAGCCCTTCCTCCAGGGGTAACACTGAAGCTTTCTTT
CASSPSSRGNTEAFF
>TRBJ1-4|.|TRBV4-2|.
TGTGCCAGCAGCCAAGAGCGCCGGGCTAATGAAAAACTGTTTTTT
CASSQERRANEKLFF
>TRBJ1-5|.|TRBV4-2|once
TGTGCCAGCAGCCAAGATCTAGCTTATAATCAGCCCCAGCATTTT
CASSQDLAYNQPQHF
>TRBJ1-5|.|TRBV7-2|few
TGTGCCAGCAGCTCCGTCAATCAGCCCCAGCATTTT
CASSSVNQPQHF
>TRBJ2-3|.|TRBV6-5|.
TGTGCCAGCAGTTACGGTCCAGGGGAGAGTACAGATACGCAGTATTTT
CASSYGPGESTDTQYF
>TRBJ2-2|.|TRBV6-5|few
TGTGCCAGCAGGCGGCAGCTATTCACCGGGGAGCTGTTTTTT
CASRRQLFTGELFF
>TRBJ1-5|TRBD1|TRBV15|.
TGTGCCACCAGCAGAGGCCAGGGGGCACGTCAGCCCCAGCATTTT
CATSRGQGARQPQHF
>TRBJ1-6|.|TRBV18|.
TGTGCCAGCTCACCCCCAGCCACAGTTAATTCACCCCTCCACTTT
CASSPPATVNSPLHF
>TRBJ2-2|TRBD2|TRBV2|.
TGTGCCAGCAGCGCTAGCGGGAACACCGGGGAGCTGTTTTTT
CASSASGNTGELFF
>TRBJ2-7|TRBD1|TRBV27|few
TGTGCCAGCAAGAGGGACAGCGAACTCTACGAGCAGTACTTC
CASKRDSELYEQYF
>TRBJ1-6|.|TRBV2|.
TGTGCCAGCAGTATCATCGAGGATAATTCACCCCTCCACTTT
CASSIIEDNSPLHF
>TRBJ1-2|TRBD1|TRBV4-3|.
TGCGCCAGCAGCCAAGTCCAAATGGCTAGGGACAGAGGGTATGGCTACACCTTC
CASSQVQMARDRGYGYTF
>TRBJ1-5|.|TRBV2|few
TGTGCCTCTGGCGGGGCCTCCAATCAGCCCCAGCATTTT
CASGGASNQPQHF
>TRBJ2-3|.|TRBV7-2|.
TGTGCCAGCAGCTCCGTAACAGGGCCCACAGATACGCAGTATTTT
CASSSVTGPTDTQYF
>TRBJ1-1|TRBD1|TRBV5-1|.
TGCGCCAGCAGCTCCCGGACAGGGTGGACTGAAGCTTTCTTT
CASSSRTGWTEAFF
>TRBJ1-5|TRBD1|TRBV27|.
TGTGCCAGCCCCTCTCTCGCAGGGGGTCCTCCGAGGGGAAATCAGCCCCAGCATTTT
CASPSLAGGPPRGNQPQHF
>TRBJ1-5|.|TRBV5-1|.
TGCGCCAGCAGCTTGGGGGGAGATCAGCCCCAGCATTTT
CASSLGGDQPQHF
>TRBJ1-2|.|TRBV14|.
TGTGCCAGCAGCCAAGATTCCAGGGTTGGCTACACCTTC
CASSQDSRVGYTF
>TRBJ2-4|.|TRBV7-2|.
TGTGCCAGCAGCTTAGATTCAGCCCAGAGGGACATTCAGTACTTC
CASSLDSAQRDIQYF
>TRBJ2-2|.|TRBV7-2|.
TGTGCCAGCAGACCAACTAGTCTCGGGGAGCTGTTTTTT
CASRPTSLGELFF
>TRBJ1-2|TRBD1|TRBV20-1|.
TGCAGGGCGCAGGGGGCGCGCGGCTACACCTTC
CRAQGARGYTF
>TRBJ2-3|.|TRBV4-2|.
TGTGCCAGCAGCCGGAGTCCCGACCTTGCTAGCACAGATACGCAGTATTTT
CASSRSPDLASTDTQYF
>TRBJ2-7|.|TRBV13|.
TGTGCCAGCAGCTCCCGAGGAGACTACGAGCAGTACTTC
CASSSRGDYEQYF
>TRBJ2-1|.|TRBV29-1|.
TGCAGCGTTGAAGATCTAACCCCCCATGAGCAGTTCTTC
CSVEDLTPHEQFF
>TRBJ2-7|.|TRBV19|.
TGTGCCAGTAGTATCAACAACGCCTACGAGCAGTACTTC
CASSINNAYEQYF
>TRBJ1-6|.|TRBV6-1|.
TGTGCCTCCACAGGATCCTATAATTCACCCCTCCACTTT
CASTGSYNSPLHF
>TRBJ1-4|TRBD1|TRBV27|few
TGTGCCAGCAGTTCAGGGGGCAGTAGGTCTAATGAAAAACTGTTTTTT
CASSSGGSRSNEKLFF
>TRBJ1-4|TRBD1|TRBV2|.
TGTGCCGGTGGACAGGGTCTGGTTGCTAATGAAAAACTGTTTTTT
CAGGQGLVANEKLFF
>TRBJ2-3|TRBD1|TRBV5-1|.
TGCGCCAGCAGCTCCGGGACAGGGGGTCCAGATACGCAGTATTTT
CASSSGTGGPDTQYF
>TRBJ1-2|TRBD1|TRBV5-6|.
TGTGCCAGCAGCTTGGGTTACAGGGGAGACTATGGCTACACCTTC
CASSLGYRGDYGYTF
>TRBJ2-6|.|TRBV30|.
TGTGCCTGGACCAGCTTGTCGGGCGGGGCGCGGGGACTGGGAGGGGCCAACGTCCTGACTTTC
CAWTSLSGGARGLGGANVLTF
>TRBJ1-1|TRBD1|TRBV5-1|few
TGCGCCAGCAGCTTGGGGACAGGGGACACTGAAGCTTTCTTT
CASSLGTGDTEAFF
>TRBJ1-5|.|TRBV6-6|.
TGTGCCAGCAGTTACTCGAACAGGGACCAGCCCCAGCATTTT
CASSYSNRDQPQHF
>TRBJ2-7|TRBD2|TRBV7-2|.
TGTGCCAGCAGCCCAAGCGGGAGGGGGAACGAGCAGTACTTC
CASSPSGRGNEQYF
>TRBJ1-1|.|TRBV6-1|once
TGTGCCAGCAGACCGAGCCTCTCCAAAGCTTTCTTT
CASRPSLSKAFF
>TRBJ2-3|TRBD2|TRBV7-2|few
TGTGCCAGCAGCTTAGCGGCTAGCGGTTACACAGATACGCAGTATTTT
CASSLAASGYTDTQYF
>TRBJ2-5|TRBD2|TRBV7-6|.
TGTGCCAGCAGCCCCGGGACTAAGCAAGAGACCCAGTACTTC
CASSPGTKQETQYF
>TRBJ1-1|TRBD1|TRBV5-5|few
TGTGCCAGCAGCTCGGAACAGGGGATGGTGACTGAAGCTTTCTTT
CASSSEQGMVTEAFF
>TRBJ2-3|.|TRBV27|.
TGTGCCAGCAGTTCGCAGGGTCGAGGAGTCACAGATACGCAGTATTTT
CASSSQGRGVTDTQYF
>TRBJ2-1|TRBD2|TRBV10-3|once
TGTGCCATCAGTGAGTCGACTAGCGGGAGGGGAGACAATGAGCAGTTCTTC
CAISESTSGRGDNEQFF
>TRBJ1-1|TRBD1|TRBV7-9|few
TGTGCCAGCAGCTTATCGAGACAGGGGAACACTGAAGCTTTCTTT
CASSLSRQGNTEAFF
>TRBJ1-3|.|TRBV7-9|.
TGTGCCAGCAGCTTAGGGGGCTCCTCTGGAAACACCATATATTTT
CASSLGGSSGNTIYF
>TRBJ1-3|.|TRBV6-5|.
TGTGCCAGCAGTTACAATTCCTACTCTGGAAACACCATATATTTT
CASSYNSYSGNTIYF
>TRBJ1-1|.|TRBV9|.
TGTGCCAGCAGCGTACAACAATACACTGAAGCTTTCTTT
CASSVQQYTEAFF
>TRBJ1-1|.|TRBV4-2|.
TGTGCCAGCAGCCAAGCCGTCGGCCGATCCGGGTCCAACACTGAAGCTTTCTTT
CASSQAVGRSGSNTEAFF
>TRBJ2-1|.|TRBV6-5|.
TGTGCCAGCAGTTACGACGACAGGAAGGATGAGCAGTTCTTC
CASSYDDRKDEQFF
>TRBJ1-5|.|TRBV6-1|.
TGTGCCAGCTGTTGGAGTAGCAATCAGCCCCAGCATTTT
CASCWSSNQPQHF
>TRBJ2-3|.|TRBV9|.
TGTGCCAGCCGACCCCTAGTTTGGACAGATACGCAGTATTTT
CASRPLVWTDTQYF
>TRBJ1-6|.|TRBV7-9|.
TGTGCCAGCAGCTCCGGACAGAGTGATAATTCACCCCTCCACTTT
CASSSGQSDNSPLHF
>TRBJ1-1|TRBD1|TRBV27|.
TGTGCCAGCAGTTTGAGGGGGACAGCCTCGAACACTGAAGCTTTCTTT
CASSLRGTASNTEAFF
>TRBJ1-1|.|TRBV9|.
TGTGCCAGCGGGGCGGGACCTACGAACACTGAAGCTTTCTTT
CASGAGPTNTEAFF
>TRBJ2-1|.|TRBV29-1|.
TGCAGCGTGGGGCCTCGGGACAATGAGCAGTTCTTC
CSVGPRDNEQFF